These 11 T cell receptor beta chains were all obtained from the same sample, sequenced in a study of blood T cell repertoires in COVID-19. The assay was immunoSEQ multiplex PCR, and TCRdb's table has in-frame clones only and misses some. The profile shows 110,000 to 150,000 clones, 85% to 90% of them singletons. Sequenced material: peripheral blood. The receptors come from a woman older than 75 with acute or convalescent COVID-19.

CDR3 amino acids: CASREGGNTIYF. The CDR3 nucleotides are TGTGCCAGCCGGGAGGGGGGAAACACCATATATTTT. The rearrangement joins TRBV2 to TRBJ1-3, with D tentatively TRBD1 (5 bases). The ends were cut back, 8 bases at V and 4 bases at J, with 9 bases in the middle. CDR1 and CDR2 (germline): SNHLY, FYNNEI. The CDR3 consists of 12 residues.

This chain connects TRBV7-2 to TRBJ2-1, with TRBD1 identical over 11 bases. This CDR3 region has 14 residues. Germline values: CDR1 SGHTA, CDR2 FQGNSA. J lost 9 bases, V lost 3 bases, and 4 bases had no gene match. Written as DNA, the CDR3 is TGTGCCAGCAGCTTGGGACAGGGGGTCGGTGAGCAGTTCTTC. It specifies CASSLGQGVGEQFF.

The chain combines TRBV2 with TRBJ1-5; 7 bases line up with TRBD1. This CDR3 has 14 residues. From germline, CDR1 is SNHLY and CDR2 FYNNEI. After removal of 6 bases from V and 7 bases from J, the junction contained 9 bases not matched to a gene. DNA for the CDR3: TGTGCCAGCAGGGAAACAGGGGTCGGGCAGCCCCAGCATTTT. As protein: CASRETGVGQPQHF.

V is TRBV6-4 and J is TRBJ1-1; TRBD1 matches 8 bases. The CDR3 extends over 15 amino acids. The germline V gene encodes CDR1 MRHNA and CDR2 SNTAGT. The junction had 11 bases not matched to a gene; V was cut back by 6 bases and J by 5 bases. The CDR3 protein is CASRGQADLLTEAFF. In DNA form, the CDR3 reads TGTGCCAGCAGGGGACAGGCCGACCTATTGACTGAAGCTTTCTTT.

The chain is built from TRBV7-9 and TRBJ2-1; TRBD2 might be the D (5 bases). Germline V CDR1 and CDR2: SEHNR, FQNEAQ (reference sequence). V lost 1 base and J 0 bases, leaving 7 bases between the germline ends. CDR3 length: 15 amino acids. The CDR3 sequence is CASSLGESSYNEQFF. The CDR3 region has the DNA TGTGCCAGCAGCTTAGGGGAGAGCTCCTACAATGAGCAGTTCTTC.

This clone has only one observation. The chain links TRBV4-2 to TRBJ2-7; D perhaps matches TRBD2 (6 bases). Trimming pared 4 bases from V and 4 bases from J, leaving 17 bases between. Germline V gives CDR1 LGHNA, CDR2 YNFKEQ. The CDR3 is 15 residues long. In DNA, the CDR3 is TGTGCCAGCAGCCCCGCGGGGCAGGGCAGTTACGAGCAGTACTTC. Translated, it gives CASSPAGQGSYEQYF.

Only a few counts were recorded for this clone. The chain recombines TRBV3-1 (or the pseudogene TRBV3-2) with TRBJ1-6, with D perhaps matching TRBD1 (5 bases). Germline V lookup: CDR1 LGHDT, CDR2 YNNKEL (reference sequence). Trimming removed 1 base from V and 10 bases from J, with 11 bases in between. CDR3 length: 14 residues. The CDR3 here is CASSQGYGGSPLHF. CDR3 coding DNA: TGTGCCAGCAGCCAAGGTTACGGGGGATCACCCCTCCACTTT.

This chain uses TRBV6-6 with TRBJ2-2; TRBD2 agrees at 9 bases. The CDR3 is 15 amino acids. V trimming: 6 bases; J trimming: 2 bases; junction bases outside the gene matches: 4. CDR1 is MNHNY and CDR2 is SVGAGI in the germline V gene (reference sequence). This CDR3 reads CASSRGGANTGELFF. CDR3 in DNA: TGTGCCAGCAGCCGCGGGGGGGCCAACACCGGGGAGCTGTTTTTT.

The chain carries TRBV3-1 (or the pseudogene TRBV3-2) and TRBJ1-4, with D uncertain. This CDR3 has 13 residues. CDR1 is LGHDT, CDR2 YNNKEL, per germline (reference sequence). The V and J ends lost 4 bases and 8 bases respectively, with 11 bases between them. The CDR3 here is CASSPLAREKLFF. For the CDR3, the DNA is TGTGCCAGCAGCCCTCTAGCCCGGGAAAAACTGTTTTTT.

This clone was counted only a few times. The V call is TRBV11-2, the J call TRBJ2-7; a weak D match, TRBD1 (6 bases). V lost 3 bases and J lost 0, with 12 bases in between. The CDR3 length is 15 residues. Germline CDR1 is SGHAT and CDR2 is FQNNGV. This CDR3 is CASSFTDRSSYEQYF. The CDR3 bases are TGTGCCAGCAGCTTCACCGACAGGTCCTCCTACGAGCAGTACTTC.

V gene TRBV4-1 combines with J gene TRBJ2-1; tentatively, D is TRBD2 (5 bases). From germline, CDR1 is MGHRA and CDR2 YSYEKL. The CDR3 extends over 14 amino acids. Trimming cost V 1 base and J 12 bases, with 16 bases left between them. The CDR3 is CASSQGERDGLQFF. CDR3 in DNA: TGCGCCAGCAGCCAAGGTGAGAGGGATGGGTTGCAGTTCTTC.